These T cell receptor beta chains were read from a single sample in a study of CD8 T cells in ankylosing spondylitis. TCRdb reanalysed the 5' RACE reads using MiXCR and keeps one entry per CDR3 protein. Among more than 650,000 distinct CDR3 sequences listed, roughly 10% were seen once. The sequenced sample consisted of blood, either unsorted or a sorted T cell fraction (not recorded which). Source of these receptors: a male donor with ankylosing spondylitis. Both conserved end residues are part of each CDR3. A D gene is named only where the DNA matches it firmly. Clone size, where shown, is once, few, many, or a class for clones that have expanded.

V gene	clone size	D gene	J gene	CDR3 protein	CDR3 DNA
TRBV29-1	many	TRBD2	TRBJ2-7	CSVEERSGRVPLRYEQYF	TGCAGCGTTGAAGAACGTAGCGGGAGGGTCCCTTTACGCTACGAGCAGTACTTC
TRBV20-1	few	TRBD1	TRBJ1-2	CSARVQGTNYGYTF	TGCAGTGCTAGAGTACAGGGGACTAACTATGGCTACACCTTC
TRBV4-3	.	TRBD1	TRBJ1-5	CASSRDRGWPQHF	TGCGCCAGCAGCAGGGACAGGGGTTGGCCCCAGCATTTT
TRBV10-3	.	TRBD2	TRBJ2-4	CAISESRTSGRTNIQYF	TGTGCCATCAGTGAGTCGAGGACTAGCGGGAGGACAAACATTCAGTACTTC
TRBV5-4	.	TRBD1	TRBJ2-3	CASRATGGDTQYF	TGTGCCAGCAGAGCTACAGGGGGGGATACGCAGTATTTT
TRBV6-5	.	TRBD2	TRBJ2-7	CASSLVREVYEQYF	TGTGCCAGCAGTTTGGTTCGGGAGGTCTACGAGCAGTACTTC
TRBV7-8	many	.	TRBJ2-3	CASSLAPGVADTQYF	TGTGCCAGCAGCTTAGCGCCGGGGGTCGCAGATACGCAGTATTTT
TRBV20-1	.	TRBD1	TRBJ2-3	CSATRQGVSDTQYF	TGCAGTGCTACCCGGCAGGGGGTCTCAGATACGCAGTATTTT
TRBV11-2	.	.	TRBJ2-1	CASSLGLLNEQFF	TGTGCCAGCAGCCTGGGACTGCTCAATGAGCAGTTCTTC
TRBV10-3	.	TRBD2	TRBJ2-3	CAISGTSGAVTDTQYF	TGTGCCATCAGTGGGACTAGCGGGGCCGTCACAGATACGCAGTATTTT
TRBV7-9	many	.	TRBJ2-2	CASSFRLVNTGELFF	TGTGCCAGCAGCTTTAGACTGGTGAACACCGGGGAGCTGTTTTTT
TRBV7-3	few	TRBD2	TRBJ2-3	CASRFGLAGSTDTQYF	TGTGCCAGCAGGTTCGGACTAGCGGGGAGCACAGATACGCAGTATTTT
TRBV4-3	few	.	TRBJ1-2	CASSQDMVYGYTF	TGCGCCAGCAGCCAAGATATGGTGTATGGCTACACCTTC
TRBV29-1	many	.	TRBJ1-1	CSVEGPAAGTEAFF	TGCAGCGTTGAAGGCCCAGCCGCAGGAACAGAAGCTTTCTTT
TRBV5-1	.	TRBD1	TRBJ2-7	CASRGSGQKYYEQYF	TGCGCCAGCAGGGGTTCGGGACAGAAATATTACGAGCAGTACTTC
TRBV5-1	many	.	TRBJ1-5	CASSFEGEDQPQHF	TGCGCCAGCAGCTTCGAAGGGGAGGATCAGCCCCAGCATTTT
TRBV5-1	many	TRBD2	TRBJ2-3	CASSFPTSSGSTDTQYF	TGCGCCAGCAGCTTTCCCACTTCTAGCGGGAGCACAGATACGCAGTATTTT
TRBV24-1	.	.	TRBJ2-5	CATSDRRGGETQYF	TGTGCCACCAGTGATCGCCGAGGTGGGGAGACCCAGTACTTC
TRBV15	.	TRBD2	TRBJ2-1	CATSRDPKGGRGLNEQFF	TGTGCCACCAGCAGAGATCCCAAAGGCGGGAGGGGACTCAATGAGCAGTTCTTC
TRBV29-1	few	TRBD1	TRBJ1-2	CSVEGGQGDGYTF	TGCAGCGTTGAAGGGGGACAGGGGGATGGCTACACCTTC
TRBV20-1	.	.	TRBJ1-2	CSARPRGPNYGYTF	TGCAGTGCTAGGCCCCGAGGGCCCAACTATGGCTACACCTTC
TRBV29-1	many	.	TRBJ2-3	CSVDREGPRTDTQYF	TGCAGCGTTGATCGAGAAGGACCTCGCACAGATACGCAGTATTTT
TRBV5-1	few	.	TRBJ2-1	CASSGGGAPSYNEQFF	TGCGCCAGCAGCGGCGGGGGCGCCCCTTCCTACAATGAGCAGTTCTTC
TRBV20-1	.	TRBD1	TRBJ1-4	CSVLQGAKEKLFF	TGCAGTGTTCTACAGGGGGCGAAGGAAAAACTGTTTTTT